A single sample is the source of the 6 T cell receptor beta chains below, sequenced in a study of T cells in Graves' hyperthyroidism and ophthalmopathy. The investigators amplified TCR beta CDR3 regions from RNA transcripts. First-round RT-PCR of the TCR CDR3 relied on the HTBI primer set. TCRdb reprocessed the multiplex PCR reads via MiXCR and lists one record per CDR3 protein. The sample lists some 440,000 distinct CDR3 sequences, 15% to 18% occurring once. Sequencing was performed on blood. Source of these receptors: a young woman with Graves' hyperthyroidism.

This clonotype was seen more than once but under ten times. The chain is built from TRBV29-1 and TRBJ2-5; 9 bases match TRBD1. V lost 6 bases, J lost 2 bases, and 4 bases stayed unmatched. This CDR3 has 13 amino acids. CDR1 is SQVTM, CDR2 ANQGSEA, per germline. In DNA form, the CDR3 reads TGCAGCGTCTCCGGGACAGGGCAAGAGACCCAGTACTTC. This encodes CSVSGTGQETQYF.

J is TRBJ2-6 and V is TRBV7-9, with 8 nucleotides matching TRBD1. V lost 8 bases and J lost 3; bases outside the gene matches: 12. This CDR3 comprises 17 residues. Germline V gene sequence: CDR1 SEHNR, CDR2 FQNEAQ (reference sequence). CDR3 residues: CASVTGTGGVGANVLTF. DNA for the CDR3: TGTGCCAGCGTCACCGGGACAGGAGGGGTTGGGGCCAACGTCCTGACTTTC. Based on the CDR3 plus reference TRBV7-9 and TRBJ2-6, the full variable domain is DTGVSQNPRHKITKRGQNVTFRCDPISEHNRLYWYRQTLGQGPEFLTYFQNEAQLEKSRLLSDRFSAERPKGSFSTLEIQRTEQGDSAMYLCASVTGTGGVGANVLTFGAGSRLTVL.

There are many counts of this clonotype. The rearrangement uses TRBV2 and TRBJ2-7; TRBD2 might be the D (5 bases). CDR3 length equals 16 residues. V was clipped by 8 bases and J by 3 bases, with 23 bases between them. In germline, CDR1 is SNHLY, CDR2 FYNNEI. DNA for the CDR3: TGTGCCAGCTTCCGGAGGTTCCTTGGGGTTAGCTACGAGCAGTACTTC. The encoded protein is CASFRRFLGVSYEQYF.

This clonotype was counted between two and nine times. The chain combines TRBV12-3 or TRBV12-4 with TRBJ2-1; D is undetermined. V was clipped by 5 bases and J by 7 bases, with 9 bases between them. The CDR3 loop spans 12 amino acids. The CDR3 reads CASSQDTNEQFF. Written as DNA, the CDR3 is TGTGCCAGCAGTCAAGACACAAATGAGCAGTTCTTC.

This rearrangement joins TRBV2 to TRBJ2-2; no clear D. The CDR3 has 17 residues. Germline loops: CDR1 SNHLY, CDR2 FYNNEI. Trimming pared 1 base from V and 6 bases from J, leaving 18 bases between. The CDR3, as DNA: TGTGCCAGCAGTGAAGATTTGGGTGGGCTAGGTGCCGGGGAGCTGTTTTTT. Translation: CASSEDLGGLGAGELFF.

Only a few counts were recorded for this clonotype. This rearrangement joins TRBV20-1 to TRBJ1-1, with 9 bases identical to TRBD1. The trim removed 0 bases at V and 4 bases at J, leaving 6 bases unmatched. CDR1 is DFQATT, CDR2 SNEGSKA, per germline (reference sequence). The CDR3 consists of 15 residues. This chain's CDR3 is CSARDPGQGSTEAFF. The CDR3 bases are TGCAGTGCTAGAGATCCGGGACAGGGAAGCACTGAAGCTTTCTTT.